This T cell receptor (beta chain) came from a study of T cell changes during pregnancy in multiple sclerosis. TCRdb keeps only in-frame clones here, not all; method: immunoSEQ multiplex PCR. The profile covers 42,000 or so clones, with about 94% appearing a single time and 0.3% to 0.4% taken by the ten largest. In germline, CDR1 is SNHLY, CDR2 FYNNEI. This CDR3 spans 14 amino acids. V was clipped by 0 bases and J by 7 bases, with 12 bases between them. This specimen was CD4+ T cells from peripheral blood mononuclear cells, taken after pregnancy. The chain links TRBV2 to TRBJ1-2; the D gene is possibly TRBD1 (5 bases). The TCR was taken from a female donor with multiple sclerosis, enrolled in a pregnancy study. CDR3 in DNA: TGTGCCAGCAGTGAAGCGTCTAGGAGGGGTGGCTACACCTTC. Protein product: CASSEASRRGGYTF. The whole variable domain, remainder taken from reference TRBV2 and TRBJ1-2, is EPEVTQTPSHQVTQMGQEVILRCVPISNHLYFYWYRQILGQKVEFLVSFYNNEISEKSEIFDDQFSVERPDGSNFTLKIRSTKLEDSAMYFCASSEASRRGGYTFGSGTRLTVV.